These 21 T cell receptor beta chains originate from one sample sequenced in a study of blood T cells in healthy people across ages (dated by TCRdb to the mid-2010s). Libraries came from 5' RACE. The second PCR ran for about 6 to 12 cycles and used a J-beta primer mix along with a sample-barcoded 5' primer. TCRdb ran its own pipeline on the public reads, namely fastp trimming at Q25 and MiXCR clone calling, and kept in-frame beta chains. Rows with one shared CDR3 protein collapse into an entry with the most common genes and DNA. The sample includes approximately 2,000,000 distinct CDR3 sequences, with about two fifths observed a single time. The ten largest clones represent 23% of the sample. Input material: blood. The receptors here all came from a human donor in good health.

The chain employs TRBV20-1 and TRBJ1-1; TRBD1 matches at 7 bases. The length of the CDR3 is 12 residues. The germline V gene encodes CDR1 DFQATT and CDR2 SNEGSKA (reference sequence). V trimming: 6 bases; J trimming: 7 bases; junction bases outside the gene matches: 8. The CDR3 protein is CSATTGVGEAFF. CDR3 nucleotides: TGCAGTGCCACCACAGGGGTCGGTGAAGCTTTCTTT.

This clonotype was counted at least ten times. The V gene is TRBV29-1, the J gene TRBJ2-5; D not resolved. Looked up from germline, CDR1 is SQVTM and CDR2 is ANQGSEA. This CDR3 has 13 amino acids. V dropped 7 bases and J dropped 2 bases, with 14 bases sitting between them. In DNA form, the CDR3 reads TGCAGCGCCCATGAGGATAGTCAAGAGACCCAGTACTTC. Translation: CSAHEDSQETQYF.

In its sample, this clonotype was seen a few times. J is TRBJ2-1 and V is TRBV24-1; 13 bases match TRBD2. The germline V gene has CDR1 KGHDR and CDR2 SFDVKD. The CDR3 runs 15 residues. Trimming took 12 bases from V and 15 from J; bases not matched to a gene: 19. Written as DNA, the CDR3 is TGTGCCGTAGAGAGGCCGGGACTAGCGGGGCTAGAGACGTTCTTC. This codes for CAVERPGLAGLETFF.

Of note for this clonotype: The junction departs from germline at one end; a sequencing error may be responsible. The chain joins TRBV20-1 to TRBJ2-6; D perhaps matches TRBD1 (5 bases). This CDR3 spans 14 amino acids. The germline CDR1 and CDR2 sequences are DFQATT and SNEGSKA (reference sequence). The chain's CDR3 is CSARAASGANVRTF. The CDR3 bases are TGCAGTGCTAGAGCTGCCTCTGGGGCCAACGTCCGGACTTTC.

The chain couples TRBV12-3 or TRBV12-4 to TRBJ2-7; D is ambiguous. The V end lost 3 bases, the J end lost 4 bases, and 13 bases lay between the germline ends. The CDR3 loop spans 14 amino acids. CDR3 protein: CASSLTSVAYEQYF. The CDR3 DNA follows: TGTGCCAGCAGTTTGACGTCGGTTGCATACGAGCAGTACTTC.

The rearrangement uses TRBV6-2 or TRBV6-3 and TRBJ1-1, with unresolved D. Germline assignment: CDR1 MNHEY and CDR2 SVGEGT. Between the trimmed V and J ends, which lost 6 bases and 5 bases, there was a span of 13 bases. The CDR3 spans 13 residues. The CDR3 DNA reads TGTGCCAGCAGGTCCGTAGGGAGGACTGAAGCTTTCTTT. This gives the protein CASRSVGRTEAFF.

The chain joins TRBV24-1 to TRBJ2-3; D is unresolved. The CDR3 runs to 12 residues. CDR1 and CDR2 from the germline V gene are KGHDR and SFDVKD. V was trimmed by 4 bases and J by 3 bases, leaving 4 bases between them. The CDR3 sequence: CATSDQTDTQYF. In DNA, the CDR3 is TGTGCCACCAGTGACCAGACAGATACGCAGTATTTT.

V and J are TRBV2 and TRBJ2-1, with TRBD2 matching over 11 bases. The ends lost 9 bases at V and 8 bases at J; junction bases unmatched: 9. Germline V gives CDR1 SNHLY, CDR2 FYNNEI. CDR3 length equals 14 residues. CDR3 region: CASSRLAGSYEQFF. CDR3 DNA: TGTGCCAGTAGCCGACTAGCGGGGTCGTATGAGCAGTTCTTC.

The V and J genes are TRBV9 and TRBJ2-7; D is possibly TRBD1 (6 bases). This CDR3 spans 14 amino acids. Looked up from germline, CDR1 is SGDLS and CDR2 is YYNGEE. Trimming shortened V by 3 bases and J by 0 bases, and 10 bases separated the two germline ends. The CDR3 coding sequence is TGTGCCAGCAGCGCTAACAGGGACTCCTACGAGCAGTACTTC. Translating it yields CASSANRDSYEQYF. The whole variable domain, remainder taken from reference TRBV9 and TRBJ2-7, is DSGVTQTPKHLITATGQRVTLRCSPRSGDLSVYWYQQSLDQGLQFLIQYYNGEERAKGNILERFSAQQFPDLHSELNLSSLELGDSALYFCASSANRDSYEQYFGPGTRLTVT.

This clonotype has more than one count but fewer than ten. The chain uses TRBV20-1 and TRBJ2-1; D unclear. CDR3 length: 13 amino acids. Per germline, CDR1 DFQATT and CDR2 SNEGSKA (reference sequence). Trimming cost V 5 bases and J 10 bases, with 18 bases left between them. CDR3 amino acids: CSAERAPQSEQFF. The CDR3 nucleotides read TGCAGTGCTGAACGGGCGCCGCAATCCGAGCAGTTCTTC.

This clonotype was observed a handful of times. The CDR3 region has the DNA TGTGCCAGCAGCCAAAGGAAGGGGGGGTCGACAGATACGCAGTATTTT. Translating gives CASSQRKGGSTDTQYF. The J gene is TRBJ2-3, the V gene TRBV3-1; D perhaps matches TRBD2 (7 bases). Germline V gene sequence: CDR1 LGHDT, CDR2 YNNKEL (reference sequence). V dropped 2 bases and J dropped 3 bases, with 15 bases sitting between them. This CDR3 has 16 amino acids.

The V call is TRBV12-3 or TRBV12-4, the J call TRBJ2-3, with TRBD2 as a possible D gene (6 bases). V was trimmed by 7 bases and J by 5 bases, leaving 13 bases between them. The CDR3 consists of 13 residues. CDR3 in amino acids: CASTDGGRDTQYF. The DNA for the CDR3 is TGTGCCAGCACCGATGGGGGGAGAGATACGCAGTATTTT.

This clonotype was seen only a few times. The J gene is TRBJ2-7, the V gene TRBV10-3; 7 positions match TRBD1. The CDR3 extends over 14 amino acids. Looked up from germline, CDR1 is ENHRY and CDR2 is SYGVKD. V lost 10 bases, J lost 1 base, and 10 bases stayed unmatched. The CDR3 region has the DNA TGTGCCAGCCACGACGGGACAGAGTCCTACGAGCAGTACTTC. It codes for CASHDGTESYEQYF.

In its sample, this clonotype was seen a few times. This chain uses TRBV7-3 with TRBJ2-5; 12 bases are a match to TRBD2. This CDR3 is built from 15 residues. The junction had 5 bases not matched to a gene; V was cut back by 4 bases and J by 5 bases. Germline-derived CDR1 and CDR2 are SGHTA and FQGTGA. CDR3 bases: TGTGCCAGCAGCTCTTTGACTAGCGGGGGTGAGACCCAGTACTTC. This gives the protein CASSSLTSGGETQYF.

The V and J genes are TRBV6-6 and TRBJ2-1; D uncertain. Germline V gene sequence: CDR1 MNHNY, CDR2 SVGAGI (reference sequence). The CDR3 contains 14 residues. Trimming took off 0 bases at V and 7 bases at J, with 10 bases between the two ends. DNA of the CDR3: TGTGCCAGCAGTTACTCTAGGGCCCAGAATGAGCAGTTCTTC. It is translated as CASSYSRAQNEQFF.

V is TRBV6-1 and J is TRBJ1-4, with a weak D call TRBD1 (5 bases). Germline V CDR1 and CDR2: MNHNS, SASEGT. Trimming took off 3 bases at V and 4 bases at J, with 15 bases between the two ends. The CDR3 length is 16 residues. DNA of the CDR3: TGTGCCAGCAGTGAGGGACCGGAATTACTTAATGAAAAACTGTTTTTT. Translating it yields CASSEGPELLNEKLFF.

The rearrangement joins TRBV3-1 to TRBJ2-5, with TRBD2 identical over 8 bases. Germline lookup yields CDR1 LGHDT and CDR2 YNNKEL (reference sequence). The trim removed 1 base at V and 5 bases at J, leaving 9 bases unmatched. CDR3 size: 16 residues. CDR3 coding DNA: TGTGCCAGCAGCCAAGGTACAACTAGCGGAACGGAGACCCAGTACTTC. This encodes CASSQGTTSGTETQYF.

The chain carries TRBV12-3 or TRBV12-4 and TRBJ1-6, with 8 positions matching TRBD1. The junction had 7 bases not matched to a gene; V was cut back by 5 bases and J by 10 bases. This CDR3 contains 14 residues. CDR3 loop: CASSLRQGYSPLHF. CDR3 bases: TGTGCCAGCAGTCTGCGACAGGGGTACTCACCCCTCCACTTT.

This clonotype was counted only a few times. The V and J genes are TRBV7-9 and TRBJ2-1; D could derive from TRBD1 or TRBD2 (5 bases each). CDR1 and CDR2 from the germline V gene are SEHNR and FQNEAQ (reference sequence). V lost 2 bases and J 5 bases, leaving 13 bases between the germline ends. The CDR3 spans 15 residues. CDR3 bases: TGTGCCAGCAGCTTAACCGGGACGCCCGACAATGAGCAGTTCTTC. Its translation: CASSLTGTPDNEQFF.

This clonotype was observed a handful of times. The chain uses TRBV29-1 and TRBJ1-1; D not certain. In germline, CDR1 is SQVTM, CDR2 ANQGSEA. The CDR3 is made up of 13 amino acids. The ends were cut back, 4 bases at V and 6 bases at J, with 15 bases in the middle. The CDR3 reads CSVGLESGSEAFF. CDR3 coding DNA: TGCAGCGTTGGTTTGGAGAGTGGGTCTGAAGCTTTCTTT.

V is TRBV12-3 or TRBV12-4 and J is TRBJ1-4, with TRBD1 as a possible D gene (5 bases). Trimming left V 4 bases short and J 0 bases short, with 12 bases between. The CDR3 loop spans 16 amino acids. The CDR3: CASSSRQPATNEKLFF. The CDR3 DNA is TGTGCCAGCAGTTCGAGACAGCCTGCAACTAATGAAAAACTGTTTTTT.